One and the same sample provided the 23 T cell receptor beta chains below, sequenced in a study of blood T cell repertoires in COVID-19. Only in-frame clones appear in the TCRdb table, and some are missing; sequencing was by immunoSEQ multiplex PCR. Here the sample spans about 320,000 clones, about 90% being singletons. Sequencing was performed on peripheral blood. The receptor source for this set is a woman aged 25 to 39 with COVID-19, enrolled during active disease.

This clone was seen a handful of times. V and J are TRBV14 and TRBJ1-6, with D perhaps matching TRBD1 (5 bases). V lost 6 bases and J lost 10, with 16 bases in between. Germline V gene data show CDR1 as SGHDN and CDR2 as FVKESK. The CDR3 covers 14 residues. The CDR3 loop is CASSRATAASPLHF. The CDR3 DNA reads as TGTGCCAGCAGTCGGGCGACAGCAGCGTCACCCCTCCACTTT.

The J gene is TRBJ2-7, the V gene TRBV5-4; D is undetermined. This CDR3 spans 15 amino acids. Looked up from germline, CDR1 is SGHNT and CDR2 is YYREEE (reference sequence). Trimming stripped 0 bases from V and 0 bases from J, with 10 bases between. CDR3 nucleotides: TGTGCCAGCAGCTTGGACCTCCTGAGCTCCTACGAGCAGTACTTC. It is translated as CASSLDLLSSYEQYF.

The chain has TRBV19 and TRBJ2-7; D remains unclear. The germline V and J ends were trimmed by 5 bases and 4 bases, with 6 bases remaining between them. The CDR3 spans 11 residues. The germline V gene encodes CDR1 LNHDA and CDR2 SQIVND (reference sequence). The CDR3 bases are TGTGCCAGTAGTTCTACGTACGAGCAGTACTTC. Its protein is CASSSTYEQYF.

The V and J genes are TRBV28 and TRBJ1-5; 7 bases line up with TRBD1. J gave up 0 bases and V 4 bases, and 6 bases lay outside the gene matches. Looked up from germline, CDR1 is MDHEN and CDR2 is SYDVKM. CDR3 length equals 16 residues. CDR3 in amino acids: CASSSRGSYSNQPQHF. DNA of the CDR3: TGTGCCAGCAGTTCCAGGGGGAGTTATAGCAATCAGCCCCAGCATTTT.

The chain joins TRBV6-5 to TRBJ1-1; perhaps TRBD1 as D (5 bases). Germline CDR1 is MNHEY and CDR2 is SVGAGI. V was cut by 7 bases and J by 4 bases, with 10 bases left in between. CDR3 length equals 12 residues. CDR3 amino acids: CASNRRVTEAFF. The CDR3 DNA sequence: TGTGCCAGCAACAGGCGAGTCACTGAAGCTTTCTTT.

V is TRBV7-9 and J is TRBJ2-3; D is possibly TRBD2 (6 bases). The V gene lost 5 bases and the J gene lost 2 bases, with 20 bases spanning the gap. Germline CDR1 reads SEHNR; CDR2 reads FQNEAQ (reference sequence). The CDR3 spans 17 residues. CDR3 coding DNA: TGTGCCAGCAGCCCAGGGAGGTCTAAGCAGAACACAGATACGCAGTATTTT. This codes for CASSPGRSKQNTDTQYF.

The chain couples TRBV5-1 to TRBJ1-1; D ambiguous. The CDR3 consists of 15 residues. The V end lost 0 bases, the J end lost 4 bases, and 13 bases lay between the germline ends. Per germline, CDR1 SGHRS and CDR2 YFSETQ. CDR3 coding DNA: TGCGCCAGCAGCTTGGCCGGGGAGCCGAGCACTGAAGCTTTCTTT. This codes for CASSLAGEPSTEAFF.

The chain combines TRBV13 with TRBJ2-7; TRBD1 is a possible D gene (6 bases). Trimming pared 3 bases from V and 0 bases from J, leaving 9 bases between. The CDR3 sequence is 14 residues long. CDR1 and CDR2 (germline): PRHDT, FYEKMQ (reference sequence). CDR3 sequence: CASSFRDISYEQYF. The CDR3 bases are TGTGCCAGCAGCTTCCGGGACATCTCCTACGAGCAGTACTTC.

The chain joins TRBV6-5 to TRBJ1-2; 7 bases fit TRBD1. The CDR3 has 14 amino acids. V shed 5 bases and J 4 bases; nucleotides not matched to a gene: 7. Germline CDR1 and CDR2: MNHEY and SVGAGI. CDR3 in amino acids: CASSTNTGAYGYTF. In DNA, the CDR3 is TGTGCCAGCAGTACTAATACAGGGGCCTATGGCTACACCTTC.

The rearrangement uses TRBV4-1 and TRBJ1-4; D possibly corresponds to TRBD1 (6 bases). The CDR3 consists of 19 residues. In germline, CDR1 is MGHRA, CDR2 YSYEKL. V was shortened by 4 bases and J by 1 base, with 22 bases between the two germline ends. CDR3 sequence (DNA): TGCGCCAGCAGCCTGGGGGTGGTTGTGGGGGCGCGAACTAATGAAAAACTGTTTTTT. Protein sequence: CASSLGVVVGARTNEKLFF.

The chain combines TRBV10-1 with TRBJ1-1; D is possibly TRBD1 (5 bases). The CDR3 is made up of 14 amino acids. The germline V and J ends were trimmed by 3 bases and 1 base, with 9 bases remaining between them. Germline CDR1 and CDR2: WNHNN and SYGVQD (reference sequence). The CDR3, as DNA: TGCGCCAGCAGTGACGGGGGTGCGAACACTGAAGCTTTCTTT. Translating it yields CASSDGGANTEAFF.

Worth noting for this clone: Germline is not matched at one junction end, which may reflect a read error. This rearrangement joins TRBV29-1 to TRBJ1-4; tentatively, D is TRBD1 (6 bases). Germline CDR1 SQVTM, CDR2 ANQGSEA. The CDR3 length is 13 residues. The CDR3 DNA sequence: TGTGGTGCCAAGGGACAATCTGAGGAAAAACTGTTTTTT. This sequence encodes CGAKGQSEEKLFF.

The chain is built from TRBV4-1 and TRBJ1-4, with a possible D match to TRBD1 (6 bases). Looked up from germline, CDR1 is MGHRA and CDR2 is YSYEKL. V shed 1 base and J shed 0 bases, with 12 bases lying between them. The CDR3 totals 17 residues. The CDR3 coding sequence is TGCGCCAGCAGCCAAGGGACAGCGGTTGCAACTAATGAAAAACTGTTTTTT. Amino acid sequence: CASSQGTAVATNEKLFF.

The rearrangement joins TRBV5-1 to TRBJ2-3, with 11 positions matching TRBD2. This CDR3 has 17 amino acids. V shed 4 bases, J shed 2 bases, and the junction held 9 bases outside the gene matches. CDR1 and CDR2 from the germline V gene are SGHRS and YFSETQ. The CDR3 bases are TGCGCCAGCAGCCCCCAGGGGACTAGCGGACACACAGATACGCAGTATTTT. It codes for CASSPQGTSGHTDTQYF.

The chain recombines TRBV4-1 with TRBJ1-1, with D possibly TRBD1 on 5 matching bases. In germline, CDR1 is MGHRA, CDR2 YSYEKL. V was cut by 1 base and J by 3 bases, with 12 bases left in between. This CDR3 contains 15 residues. Here the CDR3 reads CASSQVQGGDTEAFF. CDR3 nucleotides: TGCGCCAGCAGCCAAGTTCAGGGAGGGGACACTGAAGCTTTCTTT.

This rearrangement joins TRBV6-5 to TRBJ1-5; 9 bases map to TRBD1. J gave up 5 bases and V 7 bases, and 3 bases lay outside the gene matches. The CDR3 is 13 residues long. Germline-derived CDR1 and CDR2 are MNHEY and SVGAGI. The CDR3 is CASNWTGDQPQHF. DNA of the CDR3: TGTGCCAGCAACTGGACAGGGGATCAGCCCCAGCATTTT.

The chain carries TRBV6-1 and TRBJ2-5, with 12 bases fitting TRBD2. Trimming at V came to 2 bases and at J to 1 base, leaving 8 bases not matched to a gene. The CDR3 extends over 18 amino acids. Germline-derived CDR1 and CDR2 are MNHNS and SASEGT. The CDR3 spells CASSELLLAGGTQETQYF. The CDR3 DNA sequence: TGTGCCAGCAGTGAATTATTACTAGCGGGGGGAACCCAAGAGACCCAGTACTTC.

This clone was recorded many times. The genes are TRBV10-1 and TRBJ2-3; 8 nucleotides match TRBD2. The V segment lost 3 bases and the J segment 7 bases; nucleotides outside the gene matches: 6. The germline CDR1 and CDR2 sequences are WNHNN and SYGVQD (reference sequence). The CDR3 totals 14 residues. CDR3 nucleotides: TGCGCCAGCAGTGACTGGCGGGGGGTGAATACGCAGTATTTT. It is translated as CASSDWRGVNTQYF.

This chain links TRBV7-9 with TRBJ2-3, with TRBD2 matching over 11 bases. Trimming took 4 bases from V and 0 from J; bases not matched to a gene: 6. This CDR3 region has 17 residues. CDR1 SEHNR and CDR2 FQNEAQ come from the germline V gene (reference sequence). The CDR3 protein is CASSSLAGGTSTDTQYF. CDR3 DNA sequence: TGTGCCAGCAGCTCCCTAGCGGGGGGAACTAGCACAGATACGCAGTATTTT. Full variable domain (outside the CDR3, taken from reference TRBV7-9 and TRBJ2-3): DTGVSQNPRHKITKRGQNVTFRCDPISEHNRLYWYRQTLGQGPEFLTYFQNEAQLEKSRLLSDRFSAERPKGSFSTLEIQRTEQGDSAMYLCASSSLAGGTSTDTQYFGPGTRLTVL.

The V and J genes are TRBV5-1 and TRBJ2-7; D is perhaps TRBD2 (5 bases). The CDR3 consists of 14 residues. Trimming removed 0 bases from V and 5 bases from J, with 12 bases in between. The germline CDR1 and CDR2 sequences are SGHRS and YFSETQ. DNA of the CDR3: TGCGCCAGCAGCTTGGGGGGAGACGTCAACGAGCAGTACTTC. Protein sequence: CASSLGGDVNEQYF.

The rearrangement links TRBV5-1 to TRBJ2-7, with a tentative D call TRBD1 (5 bases). CDR1 SGHRS and CDR2 YFSETQ come from the germline V gene. V was clipped by 0 bases and J by 6 bases, with 16 bases between them. This CDR3 spans 15 amino acids. CDR3 nucleotides: TGCGCCAGCAGCTTGGAGGTCAGGGCAGTTTCCGAGCAGTACTTC. The encoded protein is CASSLEVRAVSEQYF.

This sequence joins TRBV28 and TRBJ2-2; D gene ambiguous. V shed 3 bases and J shed 1 base, with 9 bases lying between them. CDR1 is MDHEN and CDR2 is SYDVKM in the germline V gene. The CDR3 covers 15 residues. Here the CDR3 reads CASSFAGRNTGELFF. CDR3 in DNA: TGTGCCAGCAGTTTTGCAGGCAGGAACACCGGGGAGCTGTTTTTT.

The rearrangement joins TRBV11-2 to TRBJ1-1; D is unresolved. Germline V lookup: CDR1 SGHAT, CDR2 FQNNGV. The V and J ends lost 6 bases and 3 bases respectively, with 11 bases between them. CDR3 length equals 13 residues. The CDR3 nucleotides are TGTGCCAGCAGTCCCCCTCTCGACACTGAAGCTTTCTTT. It encodes CASSPPLDTEAFF.